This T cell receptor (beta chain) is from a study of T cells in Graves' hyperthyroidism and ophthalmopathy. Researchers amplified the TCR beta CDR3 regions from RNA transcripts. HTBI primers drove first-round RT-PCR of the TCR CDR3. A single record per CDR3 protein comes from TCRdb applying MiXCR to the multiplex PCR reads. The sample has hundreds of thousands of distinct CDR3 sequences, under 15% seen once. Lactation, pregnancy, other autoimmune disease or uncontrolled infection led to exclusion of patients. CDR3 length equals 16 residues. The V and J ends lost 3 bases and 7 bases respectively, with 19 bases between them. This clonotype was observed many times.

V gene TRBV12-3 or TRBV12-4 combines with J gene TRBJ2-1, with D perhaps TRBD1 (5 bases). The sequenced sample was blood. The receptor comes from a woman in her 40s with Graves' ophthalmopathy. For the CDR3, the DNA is TGTGCCAGCAGTTTTACAAGGACAACCGAAACTAATGAGCAGTTCTTC. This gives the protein CASSFTRTTETNEQFF.